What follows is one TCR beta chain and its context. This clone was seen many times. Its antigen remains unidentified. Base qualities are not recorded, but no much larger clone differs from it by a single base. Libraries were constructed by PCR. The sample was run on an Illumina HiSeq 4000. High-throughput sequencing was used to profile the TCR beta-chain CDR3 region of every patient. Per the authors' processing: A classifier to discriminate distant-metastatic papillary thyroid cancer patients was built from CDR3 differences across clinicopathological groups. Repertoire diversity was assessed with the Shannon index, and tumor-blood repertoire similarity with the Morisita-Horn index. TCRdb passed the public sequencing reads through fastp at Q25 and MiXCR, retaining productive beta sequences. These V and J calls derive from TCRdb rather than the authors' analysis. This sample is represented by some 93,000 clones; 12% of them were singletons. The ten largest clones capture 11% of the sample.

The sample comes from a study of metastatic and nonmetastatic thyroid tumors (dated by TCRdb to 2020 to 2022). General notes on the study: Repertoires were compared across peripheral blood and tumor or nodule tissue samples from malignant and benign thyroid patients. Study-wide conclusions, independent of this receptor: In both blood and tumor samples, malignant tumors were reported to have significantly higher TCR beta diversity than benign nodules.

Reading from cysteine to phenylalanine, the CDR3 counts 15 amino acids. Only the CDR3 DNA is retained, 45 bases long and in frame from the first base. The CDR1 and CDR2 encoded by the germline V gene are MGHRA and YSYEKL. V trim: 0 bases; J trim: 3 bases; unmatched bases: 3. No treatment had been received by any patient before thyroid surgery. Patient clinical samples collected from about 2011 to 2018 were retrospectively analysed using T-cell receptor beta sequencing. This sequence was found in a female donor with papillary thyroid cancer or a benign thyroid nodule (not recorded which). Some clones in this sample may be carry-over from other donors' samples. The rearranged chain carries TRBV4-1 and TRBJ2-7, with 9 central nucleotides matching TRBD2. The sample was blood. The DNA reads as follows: TGCGCCAGCAGCCAAGATACAGCGGGAGGCTACGAGCAGTACTTC. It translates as CASSQDTAGGYEQYF.